The clone carrying this T cell receptor (beta chain) occurred many times. The data were obtained in a study of regulatory T cells in long-lasting Graves disease. Trimming cost V 5 bases and J 4 bases; bases outside gene matches: 9. The length of the CDR3 is 16 residues. Looked up from germline, CDR1 is LNHDA and CDR2 is SQIVND (reference sequence). According to the study, TCR beta libraries were built with iRepertoire HTBI primers and CDR3-region Arm-PCR. One entry per CDR3 protein results from TCRdb running MiXCR on the multiplex PCR reads. The sample gives almost 450,000 distinct CDR3 sequences, around 17% of which show up once; about 10% is in the top ten. Time point: newly diagnosed GD, antithyroid drugs for less than 3 months. TCR sequences were obtained from RNA taken from PBMCs. These data were also filed under a second study, of T cells in Graves' hyperthyroidism and ophthalmopathy. That report notes: By a 13 V-J model, ophthalmopathy was set apart from stable hyperthyroidism.

Source: peripheral blood mononuclear cells (PBMCs), taken at new diagnosis, from a patient treated with antithyroid drugs. This clonotype was sampled from a woman in her thirties with Graves disease. The chain employs TRBV19 and TRBJ2-2; TRBD1 matches at 8 bases. The DNA of the CDR3 is TGTGCCAGTAGTGATCTGCGCGACAGGGGCACCGGGGAGCTGTTTTTT. Its translation is CASSDLRDRGTGELFF.